This entry is about one TCR beta chain. Each replicate PCR on the sorted subsets used 200 to 250 ng DNA (about 30,000 T cell genomes). The protocol was immunoSEQ multiplex PCR, while the TCRdb copy is restricted to in-frame clones and leaves out a portion. The sample holds roughly 2 million clones, almost 96% seen once. The data originate from a study of shared clonotypes between healthy human individuals. Whole-study context: A donor's plate count was three for CD4 naive and three for CD4 memory; CD8 naive had two and CD8 memory one.

The length of the CDR3 is 18 residues. V lost 3 bases, J lost 0 bases, and 18 bases lay in between. Looked up from germline, CDR1 is KGHSH and CDR2 is LQKENI. Sequences were obtained from naive CD4+ T cells sorted from blood. Subset reported: CD45RA+ positively selected. The clonotype originates from a man between 18 and 35 years old in good health. The J gene is TRBJ1-3, the V gene TRBV18; no clear D. CDR3 DNA sequence: TGTGCCAGCTCACCGGGTCTGATAGCGACTACCTCTGGAAACACCATATATTTT. Translating it yields CASSPGLIATTSGNTIYF.